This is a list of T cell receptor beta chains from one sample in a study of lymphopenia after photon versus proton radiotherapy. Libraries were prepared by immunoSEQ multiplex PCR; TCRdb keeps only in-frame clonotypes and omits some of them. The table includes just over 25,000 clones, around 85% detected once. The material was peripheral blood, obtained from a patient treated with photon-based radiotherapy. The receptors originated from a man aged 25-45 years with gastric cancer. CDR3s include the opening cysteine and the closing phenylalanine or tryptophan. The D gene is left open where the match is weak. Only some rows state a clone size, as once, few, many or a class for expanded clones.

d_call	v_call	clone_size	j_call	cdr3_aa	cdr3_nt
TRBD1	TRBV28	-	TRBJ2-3	CAGKGAGTDTQYF	TGTGCCGGAAAGGGGGCGGGCACAGATACGCAGTATTTT
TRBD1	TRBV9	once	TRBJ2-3	CASSPKGQGWTDTQYF	TGTGCCAGCAGCCCTAAGGGACAGGGTTGGACAGATACGCAGTATTTT
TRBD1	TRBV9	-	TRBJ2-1	CASSVSGQGHEQFF	TGTGCCAGCAGCGTTTCTGGACAGGGACATGAGCAGTTCTTC
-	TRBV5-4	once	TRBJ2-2	CASSRDPSDTGELFF	TGTGCCAGCAGCCGGGACCCCTCCGACACCGGGGAGCTGTTTTTT
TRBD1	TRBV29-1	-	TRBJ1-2	CSVAGQGYGYTF	TGCAGCGTTGCGGGACAGGGCTATGGCTACACCTTC
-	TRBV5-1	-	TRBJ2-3	CASSLSRGTDTQYF	TGCGCCAGCAGCTTGTCCAGGGGCACAGATACGCAGTATTTT
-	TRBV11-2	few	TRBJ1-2	CASSSRDGQSDTF	TGTGCCAGCAGCTCCCGGGACGGTCAAAGTGACACCTTC
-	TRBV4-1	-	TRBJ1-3	CASSQDDWVRGNTIYF	TGCGCCAGCAGCCAAGATGACTGGGTCCGTGGAAACACCATATATTTT
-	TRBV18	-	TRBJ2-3	CASSGDTDTQYF	TGTGCCAGCTCAGGGGACACAGATACGCAGTATTTT
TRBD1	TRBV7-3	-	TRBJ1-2	CASSLQGDGGYTF	TGTGCCAGCAGCTTACAGGGGGATGGAGGCTACACCTTC
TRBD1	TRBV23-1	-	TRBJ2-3	CASSQRQGPDTQYF	TGCGCCAGCAGTCAACGACAGGGGCCAGATACGCAGTATTTT
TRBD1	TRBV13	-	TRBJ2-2	CASSLGQGDIGELFF	TGTGCCAGCAGCTTAGGGCAGGGGGACATCGGGGAGCTGTTTTTT
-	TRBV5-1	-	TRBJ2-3	CASSLAADADTQYF	TGCGCCAGCAGCTTGGCGGCAGACGCAGATACGCAGTATTTT
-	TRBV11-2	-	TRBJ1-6	CASSLDRAGTTNSPLHF	TGTGCCAGCAGCTTAGATCGGGCCGGGACAACAAATTCACCCCTCCACTTT
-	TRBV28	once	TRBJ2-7	CASRTGEGYEQYF	TGTGCCAGCAGGACAGGGGAGGGTTACGAGCAGTACTTC
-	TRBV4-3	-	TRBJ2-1	CASSQDLARNEQFF	TGCGCCAGCAGCCAAGATCTTGCTAGGAATGAGCAGTTCTTC
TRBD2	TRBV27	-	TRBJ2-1	CASNTWPGLAGAVEQFF	TGTGCCAGCAACACCTGGCCGGGACTAGCGGGAGCGGTTGAGCAGTTCTTC